The rows below give T cell receptor beta chains drawn from one sample of a study of CXCR3-negative and CXCR3-positive naive CD8 T cells. TCRdb re-called the 5' RACE reads and gives one entry per CDR3 protein, without DNA. The listing contains approximately 120,000 distinct CDR3 sequences. Material: naive CXCR3+ CD8+ T cells from blood. Source of these receptors: a human donor in good health. Some clones in this sample may be carry-over from other donors' samples. Both conserved end residues are part of each CDR3.

J	V	length	CDR3
TRBJ2-7	TRBV7-2	13	CASRPTSSYEQYF
TRBJ2-7	TRBV14	12	CASSHLGDEQYF
TRBJ2-3	TRBV29-1	18	CSVYPGTLGQFRSDTQYF
TRBJ2-2	TRBV7-9	14	CASSAGGGPGELFF
TRBJ2-7	TRBV27	15	CASSFGPELSYEQYF
TRBJ2-1	TRBV5-1	17	CASSLELAQSLYSEQFF
TRBJ2-1	TRBV6-6	13	CASSEPGGLEQFF
TRBJ2-1	TRBV6-5	14	CASTLRVGTNEQFF
TRBJ2-2	TRBV25-1	17	CASSEYGQRGVTGELFF
TRBJ2-4	TRBV7-9	13	CASSSRDSSIQYF
TRBJ2-7	TRBV11-2	17	CASSLNLVGGGTHEQYF
TRBJ2-7	TRBV20-1	13	CSARGQGLHEQYF
TRBJ2-3	TRBV7-5	19	CISVSEAKPPGHPTDTQYF
TRBJ2-3	TRBV2	11	CAVSGKDTQYF
TRBJ2-5	TRBV28	18	CASSLHVGTSVWGETQYF
TRBJ1-5	TRBV5-5	14	CASSLSGGRQPQHF
TRBJ2-7	TRBV12-3/TRBV12-4	11	CASSLGNEQYF
TRBJ2-7	TRBV20-1	16	CSARGPLFQTAYEQYF
TRBJ2-3	TRBV28	16	CASTETGAQVTDTQYF
TRBJ2-7	TRBV3-1	14	CASSPTGISYEQYF
TRBJ2-1	TRBV5-6	12	CASSLISFEQFF
TRBJ2-4	TRBV27	15	CASRTGETSQNIQYF
TRBJ1-3	TRBV20-1	14	CSASVLGAGNTIYF
TRBJ1-1	TRBV11-2	16	CASSLDRGVGRTEAFF
TRBJ2-7	TRBV4-1	16	CASSQLLDLTLYEQYF
TRBJ2-2	TRBV7-9	16	CASSLGETKDTGELFF
TRBJ2-5	TRBV28	14	CASSLAGWQETQYF
TRBJ1-2	TRBV7-2	15	CASSLVSAGGDGYTF
TRBJ1-2	TRBV28	13	CVSSLRAGFGYTF
TRBJ1-5	TRBV6-6	14	CASSDPLSNQPQHF
TRBJ2-7	TRBV7-9	14	CATASGRSTYEQYF
TRBJ1-5	TRBV28	17	CASSGNRVGPSNQPQHF
TRBJ2-1	TRBV9	16	CASSVGETSPGGEQFF
TRBJ1-2	TRBV7-2	14	CASSLGRTHYGYTF
TRBJ1-2	TRBV20-1	15	CSARDLLQGATGYTF
TRBJ2-1	TRBV29-1	13	CSVVLLTDNEQFF
TRBJ2-7	TRBV28	14	CASSSRTDPYEQYF
TRBJ2-2	TRBV4-1	13	CASSQSNTGELFF
TRBJ2-1	TRBV7-9	15	CASSFGTRIGNEQFF
TRBJ2-7	TRBV7-6	17	CASSSQPRTGVSYEQYF
TRBJ2-1	TRBV7-9	16	CASTGQRAGDYNEQFF
TRBJ1-2	TRBV29-1	17	CSVEVERQGASDYGYTF